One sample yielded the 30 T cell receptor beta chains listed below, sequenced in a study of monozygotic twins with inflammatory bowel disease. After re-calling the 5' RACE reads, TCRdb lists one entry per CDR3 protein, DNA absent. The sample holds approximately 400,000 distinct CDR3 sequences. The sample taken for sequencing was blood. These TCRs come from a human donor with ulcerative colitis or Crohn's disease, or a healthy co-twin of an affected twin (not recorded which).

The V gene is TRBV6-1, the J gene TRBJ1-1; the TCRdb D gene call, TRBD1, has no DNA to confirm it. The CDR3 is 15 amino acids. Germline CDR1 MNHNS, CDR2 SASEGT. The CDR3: CASSDPALRGTEAFF.

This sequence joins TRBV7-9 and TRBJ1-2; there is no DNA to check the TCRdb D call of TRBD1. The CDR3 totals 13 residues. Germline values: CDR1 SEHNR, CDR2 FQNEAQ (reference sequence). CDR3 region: CASSPVSGSGYTF.

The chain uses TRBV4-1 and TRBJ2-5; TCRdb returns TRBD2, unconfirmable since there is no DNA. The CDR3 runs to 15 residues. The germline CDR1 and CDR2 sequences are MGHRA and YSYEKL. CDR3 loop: CASSSQVGEQETQYF.

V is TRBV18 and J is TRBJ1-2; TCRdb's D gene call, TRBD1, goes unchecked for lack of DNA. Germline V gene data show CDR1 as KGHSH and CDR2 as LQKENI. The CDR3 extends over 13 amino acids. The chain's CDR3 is CASSPGPNYGYTF.

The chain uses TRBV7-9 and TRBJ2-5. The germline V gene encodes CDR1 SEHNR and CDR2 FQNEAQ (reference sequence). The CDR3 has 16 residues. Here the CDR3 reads CASSPGGLLYQETQYF.

The CDR3 loop is CASGDNLNTEAFF. This rearrangement joins TRBV6-1 to TRBJ1-1; the TCRdb D gene call, TRBD1, has no DNA to confirm it. The germline V gene has CDR1 MNHNS and CDR2 SASEGT. The CDR3 loop spans 13 amino acids.

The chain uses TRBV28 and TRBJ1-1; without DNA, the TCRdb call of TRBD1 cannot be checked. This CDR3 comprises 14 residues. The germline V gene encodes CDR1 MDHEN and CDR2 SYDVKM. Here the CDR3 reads CASIQGNLNTEAFF.

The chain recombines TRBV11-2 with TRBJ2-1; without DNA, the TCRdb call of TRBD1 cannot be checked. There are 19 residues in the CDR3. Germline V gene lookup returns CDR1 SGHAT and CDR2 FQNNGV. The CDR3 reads CASSLVGSRPPISYNEQFF.

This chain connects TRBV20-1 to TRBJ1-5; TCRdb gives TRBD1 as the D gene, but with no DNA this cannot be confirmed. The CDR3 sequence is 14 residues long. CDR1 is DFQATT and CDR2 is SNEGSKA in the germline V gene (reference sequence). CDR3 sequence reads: CSATTGDGNQPQHF.

The CDR3 sequence: CASSDRPLNTGELFF. This rearrangement joins TRBV9 to TRBJ2-2. Germline lookup yields CDR1 SGDLS and CDR2 YYNGEE. This CDR3 spans 15 amino acids.

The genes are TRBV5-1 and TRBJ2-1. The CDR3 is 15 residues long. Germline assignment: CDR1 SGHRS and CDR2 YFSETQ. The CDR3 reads CASSLEGYSYNEQFF.

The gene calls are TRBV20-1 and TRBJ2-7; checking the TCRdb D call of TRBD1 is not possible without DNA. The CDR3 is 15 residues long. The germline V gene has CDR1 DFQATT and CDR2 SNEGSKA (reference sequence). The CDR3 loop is CSARTPPGRIYEQYF.

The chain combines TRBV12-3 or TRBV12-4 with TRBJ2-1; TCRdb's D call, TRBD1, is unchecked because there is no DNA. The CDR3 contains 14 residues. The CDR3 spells CASSWVARPPEQFF.

The CDR3 protein is CASSLGQGGAKNIQYF. The chain joins TRBV5-1 to TRBJ2-4; checking the TCRdb D call of TRBD1 is not possible without DNA. The CDR3 has 16 residues. Germline values: CDR1 SGHRS, CDR2 YFSETQ. Supplemented by reference TRBV5-1 and TRBJ2-4, the full variable domain reads KAGVTQTPRYLIKTRGQQVTLSCSPISGHRSVSWYQQTPGQGLQFLFEYFSETQRNKGNFPGRFSGRQFSNSRSEMNVSTLELGDSALYLCASSLGQGGAKNIQYFGAGTRLSVL.

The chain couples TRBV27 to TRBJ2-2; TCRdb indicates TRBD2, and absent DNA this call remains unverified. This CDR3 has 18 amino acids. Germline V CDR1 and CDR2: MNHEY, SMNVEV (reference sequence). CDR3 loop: CASSRFGLAGGHTGELFF.

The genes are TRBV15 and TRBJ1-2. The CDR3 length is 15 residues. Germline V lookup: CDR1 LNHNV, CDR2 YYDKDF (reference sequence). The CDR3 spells CATSREGQRVYGYTF.

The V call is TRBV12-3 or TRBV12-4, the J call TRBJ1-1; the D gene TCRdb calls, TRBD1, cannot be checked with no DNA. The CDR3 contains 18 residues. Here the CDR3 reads CASTLYGGSIPMNTEAFF.

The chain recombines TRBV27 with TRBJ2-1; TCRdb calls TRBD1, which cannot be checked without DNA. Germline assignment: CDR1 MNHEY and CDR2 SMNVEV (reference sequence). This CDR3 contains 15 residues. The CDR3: CASKQTGFPYNEQFF.

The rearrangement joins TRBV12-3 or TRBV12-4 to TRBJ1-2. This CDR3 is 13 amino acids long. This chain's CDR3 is CASSLEGIGGYTF.

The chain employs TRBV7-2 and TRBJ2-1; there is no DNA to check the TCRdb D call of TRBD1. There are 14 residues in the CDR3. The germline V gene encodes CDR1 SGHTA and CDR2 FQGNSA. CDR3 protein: CASSLDRGLGEQFF. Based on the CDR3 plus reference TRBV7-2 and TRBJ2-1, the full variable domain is GAGVSQSPSNKVTEKGKDVELRCDPISGHTALYWYRQSLGQGLEFLIYFQGNSAPDKSGLPSDRFSAERTGGSVSTLTIQRTQQEDSAVYLCASSLDRGLGEQFFGPGTRLTVL.

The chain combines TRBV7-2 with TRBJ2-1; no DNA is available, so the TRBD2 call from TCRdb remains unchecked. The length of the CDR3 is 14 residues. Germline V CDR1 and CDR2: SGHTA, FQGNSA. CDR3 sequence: CATSEAGGRGEQFF.

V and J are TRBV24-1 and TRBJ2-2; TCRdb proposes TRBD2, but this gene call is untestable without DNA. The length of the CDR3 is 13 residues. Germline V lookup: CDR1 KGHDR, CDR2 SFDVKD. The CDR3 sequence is CATRAGNTGELFF.

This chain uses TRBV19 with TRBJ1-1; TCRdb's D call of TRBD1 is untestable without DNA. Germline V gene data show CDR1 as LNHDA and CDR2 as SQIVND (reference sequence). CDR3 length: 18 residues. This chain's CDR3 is CASTDGGRGNLWNTEAFF.

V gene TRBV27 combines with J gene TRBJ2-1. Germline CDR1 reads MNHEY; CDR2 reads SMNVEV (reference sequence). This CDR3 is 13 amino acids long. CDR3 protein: CASSYTPYNEQFF.

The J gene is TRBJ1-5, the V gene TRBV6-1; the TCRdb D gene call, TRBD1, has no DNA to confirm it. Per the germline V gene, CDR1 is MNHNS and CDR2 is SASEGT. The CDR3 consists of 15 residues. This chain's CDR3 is CASSAGTRRGQPQHF.

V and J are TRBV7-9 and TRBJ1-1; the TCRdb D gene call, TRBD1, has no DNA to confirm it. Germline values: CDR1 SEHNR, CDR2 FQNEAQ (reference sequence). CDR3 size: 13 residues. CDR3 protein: CASTPRVGTEAFF.

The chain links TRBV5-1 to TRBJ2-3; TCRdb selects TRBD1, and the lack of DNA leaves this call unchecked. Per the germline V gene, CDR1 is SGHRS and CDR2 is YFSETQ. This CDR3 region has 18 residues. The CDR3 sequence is CASSLNIAALGRTDTQYF.

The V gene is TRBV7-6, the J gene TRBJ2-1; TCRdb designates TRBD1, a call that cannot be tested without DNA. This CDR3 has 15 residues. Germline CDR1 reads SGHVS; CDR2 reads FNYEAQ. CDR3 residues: CASSLERGWANEQFF.

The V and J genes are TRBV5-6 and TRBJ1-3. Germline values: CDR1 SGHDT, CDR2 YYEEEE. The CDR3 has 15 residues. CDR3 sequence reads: CASSLLPNSGNTIYF. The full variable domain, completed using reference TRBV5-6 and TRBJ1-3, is DAGVTQSPTHLIKTRGQQVTLRCSPKSGHDTVSWYQQALGQGPQFIFQYYEEEERQRGNFPDRFSGHQFPNYSSELNVNALLLGDSALYLCASSLLPNSGNTIYFGEGSWLTVV.

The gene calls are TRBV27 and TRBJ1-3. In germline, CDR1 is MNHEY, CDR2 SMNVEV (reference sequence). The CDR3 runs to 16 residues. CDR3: CASSSMGAYSGNTIYF.